The 19 T cell receptor beta chains below were found in one sample sequenced in a study. TCRdb redid the calling of the RT-PCR reads with MiXCR, one entry per CDR3 protein. The table records 650,000 to 800,000 distinct CDR3 sequences, approximately 15% of them present only once. The sequencing sample was made of memory CD4+ T cells from blood. The receptors were sampled from a female donor in good health, serving as a healthy control.

The chain links TRBV6-6 to TRBJ1-1; D perhaps matches TRBD1 (5 bases). V lost 7 bases and J 1 base, leaving 16 bases between the germline ends. CDR1 and CDR2 from the germline V gene are MNHNY and SVGAGI (reference sequence). CDR3 length equals 15 residues. Here the CDR3 reads CASTDVGGWNTEAFF. The CDR3 nucleotides are TGTGCCAGCACTGACGTCGGGGGATGGAACACTGAAGCTTTCTTT.

The V call is TRBV20-1, the J call TRBJ2-1, with TRBD1 matching over 8 bases. Looked up from germline, CDR1 is DFQATT and CDR2 is SNEGSKA (reference sequence). Trimming at V came to 6 bases and at J to 1 base, leaving 2 bases not matched to a gene. The CDR3 consists of 13 residues. CDR3 in amino acids: CSANRGSYNEQFF. CDR3 sequence (DNA): TGCAGTGCCAACAGGGGGTCCTACAATGAGCAGTTCTTC.

The chain is built from TRBV7-2 and TRBJ1-4, with D possibly being TRBD1 (6 bases). The V end lost 7 bases, the J end lost 5 bases, and 11 bases lay between the germline ends. The CDR3 spans 13 residues. Germline-derived CDR1 and CDR2 are SGHTA and FQGNSA. DNA of the CDR3: TGTGCCAGCACCCGGGGGGCAAATGAAAAACTGTTTTTT. Its translation is CASTRGANEKLFF.

The chain combines TRBV7-9 with TRBJ1-1; D gene unclear. This CDR3 spans 12 amino acids. V dropped 2 bases and J dropped 10 bases, with 11 bases sitting between them. CDR1 and CDR2 from the germline V gene are SEHNR and FQNEAQ (reference sequence). The CDR3 protein is CASSLRVGGAFF. In DNA, the CDR3 is TGTGCCAGCAGCTTACGAGTTGGTGGAGCTTTCTTT.

This clonotype was counted at least ten times. The chain is built from TRBV7-2 and TRBJ1-1, with D possibly being TRBD1 (5 bases). Germline V gene data show CDR1 as SGHTA and CDR2 as FQGNSA. The CDR3 runs to 15 residues. The germline V and J ends were trimmed by 1 base and 8 bases, with 17 bases remaining between them. The CDR3 coding sequence is TGTGCCAGCAGCTTAGTGTTACGAGGGGTAGGGGAAGCTTTCTTT. This sequence encodes CASSLVLRGVGEAFF.

Only a few counts were recorded for this clonotype. Here the CDR3 DNA reads TGTGCCAGCAGCTCAGCCCCTAGCGGGAGCTACGAGCAGTACTTC. This sequence encodes CASSSAPSGSYEQYF. The chain has TRBV7-2 and TRBJ2-7, with TRBD2 identical over 10 bases. The junction had 6 bases not matched to a gene; V was cut back by 4 bases and J by 3 bases. The CDR3 contains 15 residues. CDR1 SGHTA and CDR2 FQGNSA come from the germline V gene. The variable domain in full, completed from reference TRBV7-2 and TRBJ2-7, reads GAGVSQSPSNKVTEKGKDVELRCDPISGHTALYWYRQSLGQGLEFLIYFQGNSAPDKSGLPSDRFSAERTGGSVSTLTIQRTQQEDSAVYLCASSSAPSGSYEQYFGPGTRLTVT.

This clonotype turned up a few times. The genes are TRBV7-9 and TRBJ2-7; a weak D match, TRBD2 (6 bases). Germline CDR1 and CDR2: SEHNR and FQNEAQ (reference sequence). This CDR3 contains 15 residues. V was pared by 2 bases and J by 2 bases, with 13 bases between. This CDR3 reads CASSLYSGPTYEQYF. Here the CDR3 DNA reads TGTGCCAGCAGCTTATATAGCGGACCCACCTACGAGCAGTACTTC.

This clonotype has more than one count but fewer than ten. This chain uses TRBV30 with TRBJ1-5; 7 positions match TRBD1. Losses at the gene ends were 2 bases for V and 1 base for J; bases not matched to a gene: 5. This CDR3 spans 15 amino acids. Germline lookup yields CDR1 GTSNPN and CDR2 SVGIG (reference sequence). CDR3 sequence: CAWSFSTGSNQPQHF. The CDR3 coding sequence is TGTGCCTGGAGTTTCTCGACAGGGAGCAATCAGCCCCAGCATTTT.

The chain has TRBV6-6 and TRBJ1-5; tentatively, D is TRBD1 (6 bases). The germline V gene has CDR1 MNHNY and CDR2 SVGAGI (reference sequence). Trimming took 0 bases from V and 11 from J, leaving 20 bases between them. The CDR3 is 16 residues long. This CDR3 is CASSYSNREIGLAQHF. Written as DNA, the CDR3 is TGTGCCAGCAGTTACTCGAACAGGGAAATTGGATTAGCCCAGCATTTT.

This clonotype appeared many times. The CDR3 sequence is CASSLTGASSYEQYF. In DNA form, the CDR3 reads TGTGCCAGCAGCTTGACAGGGGCTTCCTCCTACGAGCAGTACTTC. The V call is TRBV5-5, the J call TRBJ2-7; 7 nucleotides align to TRBD1. This CDR3 contains 15 residues. With 1 base clipped from V and 0 bases from J, the junction kept 4 bases outside the gene matches. Germline CDR1 and CDR2: SGHKS and YYEKEE (reference sequence).

This clonotype was found a few times. The chain links TRBV20-1 to TRBJ1-6, with TRBD1 as a possible D gene (5 bases). Germline CDR1 and CDR2: DFQATT and SNEGSKA (reference sequence). Deletions cut 5 bases from V and 8 bases from J, with 10 bases between. The CDR3 totals 12 residues. CDR3 sequence: CSAGTDYSPLHF. The CDR3 region has the DNA TGCAGTGCTGGGACGGATTATTCACCCCTCCACTTT.

This clonotype was counted a few times. The gene calls are TRBV6-5 and TRBJ2-2; 10 bases align to TRBD2. After removal of 2 bases from V and 0 bases from J, the junction contained 6 bases not matched to a gene. The CDR3 extends over 18 amino acids. The V gene's germline CDR1 is MNHEY and CDR2 SVGAGI. CDR3 coding DNA: TGTGCCAGCAGTTACAACCGAGCGGGAGGGCCGAACACCGGGGAGCTGTTTTTT. Translating it yields CASSYNRAGGPNTGELFF.

A few counts support this clonotype. The chain carries TRBV27 and TRBJ2-1; D may be TRBD1 (6 bases). Trimming left V 5 bases short and J 4 bases short, with 15 bases between. Germline loops: CDR1 MNHEY, CDR2 SMNVEV (reference sequence). The CDR3 loop spans 15 amino acids. The CDR3 is CASSATGLPYNEQFF. In nucleotides, the CDR3 is TGTGCCAGCAGTGCTACAGGGTTACCTTACAATGAGCAGTTCTTC.

This clonotype has just a few counts. The chain carries TRBV10-2 and TRBJ1-1; D possibly corresponds to TRBD1 (5 bases). This CDR3 spans 14 amino acids. Trimming stripped 9 bases from V and 4 bases from J, with 18 bases between. Germline V gene sequence: CDR1 WSHSY, CDR2 SAAADI. This CDR3 is CASSTGASCTEAFF. In DNA, the CDR3 is TGCGCCAGTAGTACCGGGGCCTCGTGCACTGAAGCTTTCTTT.

The rearrangement uses TRBV6-1 and TRBJ2-7, with 9 bases matching TRBD2. Germline CDR1 is MNHNS and CDR2 is SASEGT. The J segment lost 3 bases and the V segment lost 6 bases, leaving 15 bases of the junction unmatched. This CDR3 is built from 17 residues. In nucleotides, the CDR3 is TGTGCCAGCAGCTTCCGGGGACTAGCCGAAGAATTCTACGAGCAGTACTTC. It is translated as CASSFRGLAEEFYEQYF.

This clonotype came up many times. The chain is built from TRBV20-1 and TRBJ2-2; 10 bases fit TRBD1. This CDR3 is built from 15 residues. From germline, CDR1 is DFQATT and CDR2 SNEGSKA (reference sequence). V dropped 6 bases and J dropped 5; count of bases not matched to a gene: 9. The CDR3, as DNA: TGCAGTGCCTCGATCGGGACAGGGGCGACCGGGGAGCTGTTTTTT. This translates into CSASIGTGATGELFF.

In the case of this clonotype: Being one base from a much bigger clone, this may be a read error. This sequence joins TRBV20-1 and TRBJ2-7; no definite D call. Germline CDR1 reads DFQATT; CDR2 reads SNEGSKA (reference sequence). The V end lost 6 bases, the J end lost 8 bases, and 17 bases lay between the germline ends. CDR3 length equals 12 residues. This CDR3 reads CSAARIKHKQYF. The CDR3 coding sequence is TGCAGTGCGGCCCGGATAAAGCACAAGCAGTACTTC.

This sequence joins TRBV27 and TRBJ1-1, with 9 nucleotides matching TRBD1. Unmatched junction bases numbered 4, after V lost 1 base and J lost 1 base. Germline CDR1 and CDR2: MNHEY and SMNVEV (reference sequence). The CDR3 loop spans 16 amino acids. In DNA form, the CDR3 reads TGTGCCAGCAGTTTATTGGGGACAGGGTGGAACACTGAAGCTTTCTTT. Translating gives CASSLLGTGWNTEAFF.

V is TRBV27 and J is TRBJ2-2; no reliable D call. The CDR3 consists of 16 residues. Trimming left V 2 bases short and J 0 bases short, with 10 bases between. The germline V gene encodes CDR1 MNHEY and CDR2 SMNVEV (reference sequence). The CDR3 reads CASSLRFPTNTGELFF. DNA of the CDR3: TGTGCCAGCAGTTTAAGGTTCCCCACGAACACCGGGGAGCTGTTTTTT.